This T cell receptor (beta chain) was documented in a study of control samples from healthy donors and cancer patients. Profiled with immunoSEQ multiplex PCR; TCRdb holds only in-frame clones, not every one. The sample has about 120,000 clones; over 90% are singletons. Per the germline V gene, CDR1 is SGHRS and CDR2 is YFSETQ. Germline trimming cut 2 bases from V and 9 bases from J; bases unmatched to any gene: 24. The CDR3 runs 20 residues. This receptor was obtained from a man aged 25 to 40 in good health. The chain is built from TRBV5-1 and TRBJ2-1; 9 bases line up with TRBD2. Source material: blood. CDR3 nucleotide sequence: TGCGCCAGCAGCTTTAGGGGTTTTGGACCCGCGGGGGGGCCGCTTGGTGAGCAGTTCTTC. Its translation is CASSFRGFGPAGGPLGEQFF.